This TCR beta chain derives from a study of tumor-infiltrating lymphocytes in localized non-small cell lung cancer. This clone was observed a few times. Trimming took 6 bases from V and 7 from J, leaving 12 bases between them. Germline CDR1 and CDR2: SNHLY and FYNNEI. The CDR3 runs to 12 residues. Clones were read by immunoSEQ multiplex PCR, and TCRdb kept only the in-frame ones, dropping some. The data hold about 3,000 clones, with roughly 50% observed a single time. The receptor comes from a human donor with non-small cell lung cancer. The material sequenced was uninvolved lung tissue not adjacent to the tumor. V usage is TRBV2 and J usage is TRBJ1-2; a possible D gene is TRBD1 (6 bases). Here the CDR3 reads CASRLRDIGYTF. The DNA of the CDR3 is TGTGCCAGCAGGCTTCGGGACATTGGCTACACCTTC.